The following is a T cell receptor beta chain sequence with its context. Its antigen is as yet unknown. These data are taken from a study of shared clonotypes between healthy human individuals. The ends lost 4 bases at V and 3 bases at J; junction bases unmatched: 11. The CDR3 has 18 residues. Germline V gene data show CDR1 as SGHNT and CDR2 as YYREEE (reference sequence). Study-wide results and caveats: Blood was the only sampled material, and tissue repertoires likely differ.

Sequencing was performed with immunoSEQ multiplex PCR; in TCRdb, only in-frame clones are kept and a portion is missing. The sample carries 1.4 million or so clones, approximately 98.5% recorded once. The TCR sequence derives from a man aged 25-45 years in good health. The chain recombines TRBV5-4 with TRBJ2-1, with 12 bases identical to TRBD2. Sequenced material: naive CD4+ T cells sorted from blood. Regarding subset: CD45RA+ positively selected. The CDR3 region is CASSALAGGPGVYNEQFF. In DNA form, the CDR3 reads TGTGCCAGCAGCGCGCTAGCGGGAGGGCCGGGGGTCTACAATGAGCAGTTCTTC.